Detailed here is one TCR beta chain. Its antigen specificity is not known. Within one base of it there is no much larger clone, and no base qualities were kept. In the prospective study, participants were about 18 to 95 years old, resided in about 25 geographic areas of the United States, and were enrolled through a virtual design. To assign participants to cohorts, the prospective study relied on clinical history that participants themselves reported in a screening survey and a study questionnaire. Recovered participants in ImmuneRACE Cohort 3 were defined by two consecutive negative NP/OP PCR tests, clearance by a healthcare professional, or resolution of symptoms. In the prospective study, whole blood, serum and a nasopharyngeal or oropharyngeal swab were collected from each participant by mobile phlebotomists. Additional blood draws and questionnaires over a roughly two-month period could optionally be provided by prospective study participants. Prospective study blood samples were shipped either frozen or at room temperature before DNA extraction.

V and J are truncated by 4 bases and 0 bases respectively, leaving an intervening sequence of 6 bases. Inclusive of the bounding cysteine and phenylalanine, the CDR3 is 13 residues long. CDR3 DNA only is kept here, 39 bases in frame from base 1. These data belong to a study of blood T cell repertoires in COVID-19 (dated by TCRdb to 2020 to 2021). For the wider study: Samples from collaborators originated in the United States, Italy and Spain and spanned both the acute and convalescent phases of COVID-19. The prospective study material was composed of cDNA or gDNA derived from T cells, B-cell-depleted T cells, or PBMCs. Subjects who had been exposed to COVID-19, were actively infected with it, or had recovered from it provided the deeply sampled blood TCRbeta repertoires that made up the dataset. The repertoires were made available in a free public database intended to serve as a resource for research on the immune response to SARS-CoV-2. The samples were drawn from two sources: the first 160 participants of the ongoing ImmuneRACE study, and over 1,000 subjects contributed by 6 global collaborators. Sample metadata almost always included a de-identified subject ID, COVID-19 status, age in years and sex. Where HLA class I and class II types were available, the types were taken from metadata supplied by the sample provider, not from assay-based typing.

TCRbeta CDR3 regions were amplified from genomic DNA using the immunoSEQ Assay, a bias-controlled multiplex PCR. In the original analysis: Within the assay, amplification of reference gene primers was used to estimate how many nucleated cells each sample contained. Sequence reads were collapsed and filtered to measure the absolute abundance of every unique TCRbeta CDR3 rearrangement. Productive Simpson clonality was computed per sample as the square root of Simpson's diversity index over productive rearrangements. TCRdb's version of the immuneACCESS table is confined to in-frame rearrangements and falls short of the full clone set. An unresolved V gene accounts for under half of the shortfall where checked; the remainder is of unknown origin. V, J and clone size are taken as reported in that table, and D and trimming were inferred from the DNA itself. This sample gives roughly 200,000 clones in total; about nine tenths of them show up just once. The ten largest clones capture roughly 1.2% of the sample.

Points the paper makes about the study in general: How much clinical and demographic metadata was included differed by source and by participant, and the metadata was provided uncurated.

What was sequenced was PBMCs or T cells enriched from blood (not recorded which). This sequence originates from a man aged 30 to 45 who had recovered from COVID-19. The chain is assembled from TRBV12-3 or TRBV12-4 and TRBJ1-1, with TRBD1 perhaps the D gene, on 5 matching bases. For the CDR3, the sequence is CASSSTVNTEAFF. The nucleotide sequence reads TGTGCCAGCAGTTCGACAGTGAACACTGAAGCTTTCTTT.